This entry describes one TCR beta chain. No antigen is known for it. The data belong to a study of a mutant IDH1 vaccine in newly diagnosed glioma. As for the study in general: The study started vaccination 4-6 weeks after radiotherapy alone, or with temozolomide cycles. Patients had received radiotherapy, temozolomide, or both previously, most receiving both.

The V gene's germline CDR1 is SGHRS and CDR2 YFSETQ. V was pared by 4 bases and J by 3 bases, with 11 bases between. This CDR3 is 13 amino acids long. Time point specified: week 35, safety follow-up. In every dose of vaccine, 300 ug of mutant IDH1 20-mer peptide was given alongside topical imiquimod. Patients underwent eight vaccinations, which took place in weeks 1, 3, 5, 7, 11, 15, 19 and 23. Using immunoSEQ multiplex PCR, the repertoire was profiled, and TCRdb retains in-frame clones only, with some absent. The table includes approximately 47,000 clones, about 88% detected once. This TCR was sampled from a woman aged 40-49 years with glioma. The chain couples TRBV5-1 to TRBJ2-7; no clear D. Sequenced material: PBMCs, taken from a glioma patient whose treatment included an IDH1 peptide vaccine. CDR3 in DNA: TGCGCCAGCAGCCTACGGGTCGACTACGAGCAGTACTTC. It encodes CASSLRVDYEQYF.